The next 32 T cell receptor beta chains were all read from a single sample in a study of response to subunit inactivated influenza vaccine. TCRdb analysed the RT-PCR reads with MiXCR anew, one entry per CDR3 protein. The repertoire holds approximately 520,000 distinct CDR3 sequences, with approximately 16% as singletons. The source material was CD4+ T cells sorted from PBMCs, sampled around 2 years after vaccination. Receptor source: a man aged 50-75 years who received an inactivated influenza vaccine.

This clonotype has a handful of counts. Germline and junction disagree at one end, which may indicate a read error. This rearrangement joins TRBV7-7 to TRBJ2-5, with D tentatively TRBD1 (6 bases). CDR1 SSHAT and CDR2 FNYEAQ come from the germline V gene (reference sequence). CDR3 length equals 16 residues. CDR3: CASSLGTGTKGETQYF. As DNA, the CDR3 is TGTGCTAGCAGCTTGGGTACCGGGACAAAAGGGGAGACCCAGTACTTC.

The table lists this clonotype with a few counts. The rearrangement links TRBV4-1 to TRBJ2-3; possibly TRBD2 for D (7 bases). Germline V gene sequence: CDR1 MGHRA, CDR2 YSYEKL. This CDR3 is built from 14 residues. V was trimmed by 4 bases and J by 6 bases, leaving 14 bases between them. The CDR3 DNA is TGCGCCAGCAGCCGCCCCGGGGGGCTCGATACGCAGTATTTT. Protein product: CASSRPGGLDTQYF.

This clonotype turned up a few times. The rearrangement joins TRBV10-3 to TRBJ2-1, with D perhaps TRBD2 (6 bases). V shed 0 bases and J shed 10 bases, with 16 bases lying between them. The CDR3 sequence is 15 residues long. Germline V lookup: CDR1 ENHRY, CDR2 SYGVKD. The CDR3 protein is CAISESRKLAAEQFF. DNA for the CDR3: TGTGCCATCAGTGAGTCGAGAAAACTAGCAGCGGAGCAGTTCTTC.

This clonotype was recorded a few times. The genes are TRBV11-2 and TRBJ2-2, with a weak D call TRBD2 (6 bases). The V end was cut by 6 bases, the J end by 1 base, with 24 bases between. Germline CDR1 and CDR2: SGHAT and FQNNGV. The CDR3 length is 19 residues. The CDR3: CASRIVGFRGTQNTGELFF. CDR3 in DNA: TGTGCCAGCAGAATAGTTGGGTTTCGTGGGACTCAGAACACCGGGGAGCTGTTTTTT. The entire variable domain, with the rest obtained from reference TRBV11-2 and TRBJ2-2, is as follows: EAGVAQSPRYKIIEKRQSVAFWCNPISGHATLYWYQQILGQGPKLLIQFQNNGVVDDSQLPKDRFSAERLKGVDSTLKIQPAKLEDSAVYLCASRIVGFRGTQNTGELFFGEGSRLTVL.

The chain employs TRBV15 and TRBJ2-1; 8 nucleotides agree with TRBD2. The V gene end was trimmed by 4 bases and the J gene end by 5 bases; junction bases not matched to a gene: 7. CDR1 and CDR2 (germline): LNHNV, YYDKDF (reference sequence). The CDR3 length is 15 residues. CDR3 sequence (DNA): TGTGCCACCAGCACCCTAGCGGGCCTTAACAATGAGCAGTTCTTC. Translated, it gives CATSTLAGLNNEQFF.

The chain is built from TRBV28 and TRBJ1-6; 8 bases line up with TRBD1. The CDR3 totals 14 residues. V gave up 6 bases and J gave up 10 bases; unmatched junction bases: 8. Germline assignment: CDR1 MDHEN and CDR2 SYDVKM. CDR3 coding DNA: TGTGCCAGCAGGGACGGACAGGGTTACTCACCCCTCCACTTT. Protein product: CASRDGQGYSPLHF.

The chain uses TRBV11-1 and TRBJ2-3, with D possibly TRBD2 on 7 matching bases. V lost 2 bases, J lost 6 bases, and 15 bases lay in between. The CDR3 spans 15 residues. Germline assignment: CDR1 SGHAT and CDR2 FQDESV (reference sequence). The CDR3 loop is CASSLNKGGGDTQYF. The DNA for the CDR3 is TGTGCCAGCAGCTTAAATAAGGGCGGGGGCGATACGCAGTATTTT.

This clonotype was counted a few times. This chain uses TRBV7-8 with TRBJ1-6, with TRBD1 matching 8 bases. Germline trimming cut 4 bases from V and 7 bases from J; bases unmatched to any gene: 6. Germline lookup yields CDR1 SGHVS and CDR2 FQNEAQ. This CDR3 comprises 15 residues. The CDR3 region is CASSSRQGRNSPLHF. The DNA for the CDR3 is TGTGCCAGCAGCTCAAGACAGGGGCGGAATTCACCCCTCCACTTT.

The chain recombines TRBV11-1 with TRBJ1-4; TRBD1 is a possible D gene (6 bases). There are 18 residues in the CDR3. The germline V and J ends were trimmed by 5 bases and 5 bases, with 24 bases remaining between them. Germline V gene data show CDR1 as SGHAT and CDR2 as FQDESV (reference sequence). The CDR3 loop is CASSGRGSPLFMNEKLFF. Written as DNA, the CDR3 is TGTGCCAGCAGCGGTAGGGGGAGCCCCTTATTTATGAATGAAAAACTGTTTTTT.

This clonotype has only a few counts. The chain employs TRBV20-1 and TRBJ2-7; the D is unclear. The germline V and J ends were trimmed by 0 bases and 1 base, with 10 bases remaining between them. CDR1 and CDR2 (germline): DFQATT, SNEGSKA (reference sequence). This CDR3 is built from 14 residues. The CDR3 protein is CSARDLPRSYEQYF. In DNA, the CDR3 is TGCAGTGCTAGAGATCTTCCCCGATCCTACGAGCAGTACTTC.

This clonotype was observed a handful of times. The CDR3 DNA reads TGTGCCATCAGTGAGCTCCGGACAGGGCGGTGGGGCTACACCTTC. This sequence encodes CAISELRTGRWGYTF. The V gene is TRBV10-3, the J gene TRBJ1-2; 8 nucleotides line up with TRBD1. Trimming at V came to 2 bases and at J to 8 bases, leaving 10 bases not matched to a gene. The germline CDR1 and CDR2 sequences are ENHRY and SYGVKD. This CDR3 spans 15 amino acids.

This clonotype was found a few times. CDR3 DNA: TGTGCCAGCAGCACCGGACAGGGGCATAGGTACGAGCAGTACTTC. This gives the protein CASSTGQGHRYEQYF. The rearrangement links TRBV21-1 to TRBJ2-7; the table's D call of TRBD1 was not tested on the DNA. TRBV21-1 is tagged as a pseudogene. The CDR3 sequence is 15 residues long.

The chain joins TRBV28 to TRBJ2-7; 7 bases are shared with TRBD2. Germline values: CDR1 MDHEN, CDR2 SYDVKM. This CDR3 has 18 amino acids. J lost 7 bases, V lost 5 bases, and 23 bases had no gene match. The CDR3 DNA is TGTGCCAGCAGTCTGGCTAGCGGACTGCTCGGACTATATAGGGAGCAGTACTTC. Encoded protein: CASSLASGLLGLYREQYF.

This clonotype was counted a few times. In nucleotides, the CDR3 is TGCAGTGCTAGAGATAAGGTCCAGGGTACAGATTCACCCCTCCACTTT. It codes for CSARDKVQGTDSPLHF. V gene TRBV20-1 combines with J gene TRBJ1-6; a possible D gene is TRBD1 (5 bases). V was shortened by 0 bases and J by 8 bases, with 17 bases between the two germline ends. CDR1 is DFQATT, CDR2 SNEGSKA, per germline (reference sequence). CDR3 length equals 16 residues.

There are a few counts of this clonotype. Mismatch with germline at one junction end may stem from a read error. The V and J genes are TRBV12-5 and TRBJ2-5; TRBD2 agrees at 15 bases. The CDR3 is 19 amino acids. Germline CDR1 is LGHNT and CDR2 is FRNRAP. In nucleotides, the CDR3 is TGTGCTAGTGGTTTAGGACTAGCGGGGGGGCCGTCGAACCAGGAGACCCAGTACTTC. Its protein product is CASGLGLAGGPSNQETQYF.

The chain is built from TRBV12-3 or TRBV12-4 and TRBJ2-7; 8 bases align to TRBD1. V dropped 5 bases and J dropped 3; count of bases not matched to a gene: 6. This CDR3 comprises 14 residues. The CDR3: CASSVTGALYEQYF. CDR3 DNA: TGTGCCAGCAGTGTGACAGGGGCCCTCTACGAGCAGTACTTC.

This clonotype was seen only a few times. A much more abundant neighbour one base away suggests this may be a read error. The CDR3 sequence is CASSPGGNYEQYF. CDR3 DNA: TGTGCCAGCAGTCCCGGGGGGAACTACGAGCAGTACTTC. This rearrangement joins TRBV6-1 to TRBJ2-7; TRBD2 matches 7 bases. The CDR3 consists of 13 residues. V was clipped by 5 bases and J by 3 bases; unmatched bases: 4. The V gene's germline CDR1 is MNHNS and CDR2 SASEGT.

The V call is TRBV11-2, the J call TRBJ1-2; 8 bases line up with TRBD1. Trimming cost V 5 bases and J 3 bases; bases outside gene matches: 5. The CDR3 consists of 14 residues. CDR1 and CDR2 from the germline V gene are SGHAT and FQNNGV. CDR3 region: CASSPRTGHYGYTF. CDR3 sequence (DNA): TGTGCCAGCAGCCCCCGGACAGGGCACTATGGCTACACCTTC.

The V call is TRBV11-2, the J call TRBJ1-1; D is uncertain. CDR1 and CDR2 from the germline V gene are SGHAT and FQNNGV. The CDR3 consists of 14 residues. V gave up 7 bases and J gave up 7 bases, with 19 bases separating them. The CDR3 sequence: CASTRQGSLSEAFF. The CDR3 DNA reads TGTGCCAGCACCCGTCAAGGGTCCCTTAGTGAAGCTTTCTTT. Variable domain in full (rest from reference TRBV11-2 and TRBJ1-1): EAGVAQSPRYKIIEKRQSVAFWCNPISGHATLYWYQQILGQGPKLLIQFQNNGVVDDSQLPKDRFSAERLKGVDSTLKIQPAKLEDSAVYLCASTRQGSLSEAFFGQGTRLTVV.

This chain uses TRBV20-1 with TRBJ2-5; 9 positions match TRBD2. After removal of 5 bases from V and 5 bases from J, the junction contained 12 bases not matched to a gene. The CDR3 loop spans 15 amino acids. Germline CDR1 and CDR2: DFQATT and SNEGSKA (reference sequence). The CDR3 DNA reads TGCAGTGCTGGCCCCGGGAGCGGGAGGTCGGAGACCCAGTACTTC. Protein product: CSAGPGSGRSETQYF.

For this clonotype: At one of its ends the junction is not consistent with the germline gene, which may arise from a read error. Here the CDR3 reads CSVKEDVNQPQHF. CDR3 bases: TGCAGCGTTAAAGAGGACGTGAATCAGCCCCAGCATTTT. This sequence joins TRBV29-1 and TRBJ1-5; D is unclear. This CDR3 is built from 13 residues. The germline CDR1 and CDR2 sequences are SQVTM and ANQGSEA.

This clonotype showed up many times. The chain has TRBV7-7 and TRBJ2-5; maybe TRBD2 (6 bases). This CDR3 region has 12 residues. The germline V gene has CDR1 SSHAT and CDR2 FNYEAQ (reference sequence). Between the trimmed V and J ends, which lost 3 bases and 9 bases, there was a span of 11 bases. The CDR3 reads CASSLGSGAQYF. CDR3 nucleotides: TGTGCCAGCAGCTTGGGATCGGGGGCCCAGTACTTC.

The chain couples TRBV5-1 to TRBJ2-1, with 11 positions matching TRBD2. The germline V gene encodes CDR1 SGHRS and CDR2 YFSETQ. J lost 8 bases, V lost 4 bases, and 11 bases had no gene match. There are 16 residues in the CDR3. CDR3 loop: CASSPPLAGDGDEQFF. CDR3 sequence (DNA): TGCGCCAGCAGCCCCCCACTAGCGGGAGATGGGGATGAGCAGTTCTTC.

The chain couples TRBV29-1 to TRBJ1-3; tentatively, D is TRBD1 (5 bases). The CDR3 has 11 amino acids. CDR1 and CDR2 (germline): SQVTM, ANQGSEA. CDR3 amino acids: CGGLQGNTIYF. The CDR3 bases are TGCGGGGGGTTACAAGGAAACACCATATATTTT.

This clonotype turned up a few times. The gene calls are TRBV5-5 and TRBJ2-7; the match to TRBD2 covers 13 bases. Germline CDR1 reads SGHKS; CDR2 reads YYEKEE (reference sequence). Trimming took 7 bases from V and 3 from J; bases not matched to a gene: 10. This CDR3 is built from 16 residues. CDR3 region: CASQGGGTSGIYEQYF. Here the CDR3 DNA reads TGTGCCAGCCAGGGTGGTGGGACTAGCGGGATCTACGAGCAGTACTTC.

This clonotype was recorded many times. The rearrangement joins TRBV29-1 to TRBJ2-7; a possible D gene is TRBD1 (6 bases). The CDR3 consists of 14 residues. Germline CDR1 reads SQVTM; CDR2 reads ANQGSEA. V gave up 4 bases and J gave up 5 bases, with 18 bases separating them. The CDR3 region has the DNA TGCAGCGTTGCAGGCCGGCAGGGGAAGAACGAGCAGTACTTC. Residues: CSVAGRQGKNEQYF.

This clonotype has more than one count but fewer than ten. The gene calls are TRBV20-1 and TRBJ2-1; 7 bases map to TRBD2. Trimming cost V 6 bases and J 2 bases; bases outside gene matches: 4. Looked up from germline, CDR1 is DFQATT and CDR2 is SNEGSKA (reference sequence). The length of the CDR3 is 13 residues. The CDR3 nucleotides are TGCAGTGCAGCGGGGCCTGCCTACAATGAGCAGTTCTTC. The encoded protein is CSAAGPAYNEQFF.

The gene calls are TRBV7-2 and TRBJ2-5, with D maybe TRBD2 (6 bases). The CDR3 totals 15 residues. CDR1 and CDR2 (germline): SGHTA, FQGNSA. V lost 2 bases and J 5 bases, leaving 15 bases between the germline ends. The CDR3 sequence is CASSLNTGLSETQYF. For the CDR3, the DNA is TGTGCCAGCAGCTTAAATACGGGACTGTCGGAGACCCAGTACTTC.

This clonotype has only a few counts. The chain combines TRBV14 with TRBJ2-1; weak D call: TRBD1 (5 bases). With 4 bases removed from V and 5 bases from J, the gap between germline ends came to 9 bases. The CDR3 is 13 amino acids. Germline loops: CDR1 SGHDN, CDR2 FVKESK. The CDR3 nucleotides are TGTGCCAGCAGCCCCCGCAGGGACAATGAGCAGTTCTTC. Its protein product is CASSPRRDNEQFF.

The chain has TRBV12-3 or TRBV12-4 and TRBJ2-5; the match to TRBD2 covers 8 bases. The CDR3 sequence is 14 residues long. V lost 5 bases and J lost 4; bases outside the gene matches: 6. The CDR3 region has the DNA TGTGCCAGCAGTCCGGGGGGGACTAGAGAGACCCAGTACTTC. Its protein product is CASSPGGTRETQYF.

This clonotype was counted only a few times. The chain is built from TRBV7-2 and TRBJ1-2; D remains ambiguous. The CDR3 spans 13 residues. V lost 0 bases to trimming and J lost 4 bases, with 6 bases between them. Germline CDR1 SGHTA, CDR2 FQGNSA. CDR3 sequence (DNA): TGTGCCAGCAGCTTAGCGCTCGCCTATGGCTACACCTTC. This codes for CASSLALAYGYTF.

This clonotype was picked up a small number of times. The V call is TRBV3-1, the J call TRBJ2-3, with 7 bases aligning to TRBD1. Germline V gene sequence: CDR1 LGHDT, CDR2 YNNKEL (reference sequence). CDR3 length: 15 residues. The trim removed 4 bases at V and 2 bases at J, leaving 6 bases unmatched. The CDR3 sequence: CASSRWDSNTDTQYF. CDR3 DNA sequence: TGTGCCAGCAGCCGTTGGGACAGCAACACAGATACGCAGTATTTT.